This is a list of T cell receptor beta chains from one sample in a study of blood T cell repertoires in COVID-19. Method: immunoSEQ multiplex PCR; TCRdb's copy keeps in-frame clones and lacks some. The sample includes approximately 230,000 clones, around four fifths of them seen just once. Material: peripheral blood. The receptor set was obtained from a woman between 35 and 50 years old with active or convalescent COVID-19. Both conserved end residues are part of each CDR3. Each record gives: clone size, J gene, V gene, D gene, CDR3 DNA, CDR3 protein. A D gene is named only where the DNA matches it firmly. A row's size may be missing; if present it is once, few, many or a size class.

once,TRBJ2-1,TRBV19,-,TGTGCCAGTAGTATCCCCTTGGGGGCACATGAGCAGTTCTTC,CASSIPLGAHEQFF
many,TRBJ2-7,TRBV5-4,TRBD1,TGTGCCAGCAGCTTGGAACCGGGACAGGGGGCAAGGGAGCAGTACTTC,CASSLEPGQGAREQYF
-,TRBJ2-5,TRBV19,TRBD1,TGTGCCAGTAGTATCTCGGGACAGGGGGGAGAGACCCAGTACTTC,CASSISGQGGETQYF
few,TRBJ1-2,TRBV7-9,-,TGTGCCAGCAGCTTGGACAGCTATGGCTACACCTTC,CASSLDSYGYTF
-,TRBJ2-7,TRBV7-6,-,TGTGCCAGCAGCTCAGATCCGGGTTCCTACGAGCAGTACTTC,CASSSDPGSYEQYF
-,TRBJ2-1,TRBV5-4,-,TGTGCCAGCAGCTGGGGGGACCGCTCCTACAATGAGCAGTTCTTC,CASSWGDRSYNEQFF
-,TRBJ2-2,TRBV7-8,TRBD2,TGTGCCAGCAGCTTACTAGCGGGGCTGAACACCGGGGAGCTGTTTTTT,CASSLLAGLNTGELFF
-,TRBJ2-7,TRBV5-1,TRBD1,TGCGCCAGCAGCTTGGTTTCTTCAGGGGGCTACGAGCAGTACTTC,CASSLVSSGGYEQYF
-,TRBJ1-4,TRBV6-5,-,TGTGCCAGCAGTTCAGGGTGGGGGGTTGGTGAAAAACTGTTTTTT,CASSSGWGVGEKLFF
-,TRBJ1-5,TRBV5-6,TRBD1,TGTGCCAGCAGCTTCGCAGGGGGTTACGCCAATGTTCAGCCCCAGCATTTT,CASSFAGGYANVQPQHF
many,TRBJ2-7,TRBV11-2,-,TGTGCCAGCAGCTTAGATTTGCGTCGCGAGCAGTACTTC,CASSLDLRREQYF
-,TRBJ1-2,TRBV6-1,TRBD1,TGTGCCAGCAGTGAGAGGACAGGGGGCGGTTATGGCTACACCTTC,CASSERTGGGYGYTF
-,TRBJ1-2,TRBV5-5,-,TGTGCCAGCAGCCCCTCATGGAGTAACTATGGCTACACCTTC,CASSPSWSNYGYTF
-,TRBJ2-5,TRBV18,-,TGTGCCAGCTCACCAGCAGGGGCACGAGAGACCCAGTACTTC,CASSPAGARETQYF
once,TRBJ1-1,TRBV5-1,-,TGCGCCAGCAGCTCCAGGGTATTCACTGAAGCTTTCTTT,CASSSRVFTEAFF
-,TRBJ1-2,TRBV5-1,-,TGCGCCAGCAGCTTGGAGTTGGCCAGGGTGGGAGGCTACACCTTC,CASSLELARVGGYTF
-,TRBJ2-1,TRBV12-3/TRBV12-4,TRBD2,TGTGCCAGCAGACTAGCGGGGGGCGGTGAGCAGTTCTTC,CASRLAGGGEQFF
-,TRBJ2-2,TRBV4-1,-,TGCGCCAGCAGCCACCCGACATCCCGGTTCGGGGAGCTGTTTTTT,CASSHPTSRFGELFF
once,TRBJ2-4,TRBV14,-,TGTGCCAGCAGCCTCTTAAACATTCAGTACTTC,CASSLLNIQYF
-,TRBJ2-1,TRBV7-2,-,TGTGCCAGCAGCTCCCGGAGGGGCGGCGATGAGCAGTTCTTC,CASSSRRGGDEQFF
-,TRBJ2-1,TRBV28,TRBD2,TGTGCCAGCAGTCTACGGCTAGCGGGGGGGGTTTACAATGAGCAGTTCTTC,CASSLRLAGGVYNEQFF
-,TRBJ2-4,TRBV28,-,TGTGCCAGCAGTTTTGGCTTTGGTGTAACAGTACTAGCCAAAAACATTCAGTACTTC,CASSFGFGVTVLAKNIQYF
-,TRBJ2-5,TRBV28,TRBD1,TGTGCCAGCAGTTGGGACAGGGGCTGGGAAGAGACCCAGTACTTC,CASSWDRGWEETQYF
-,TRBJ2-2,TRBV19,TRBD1,TGTGCCAGTACCTCGGGACAGGGTACTGTCGGGGAGCTGTTTTTT,CASTSGQGTVGELFF
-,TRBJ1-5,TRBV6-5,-,TGTGCCAGCAGACTCCAGCGAAATCAGCCCCAGCATTTT,CASRLQRNQPQHF
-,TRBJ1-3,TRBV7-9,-,TGTGCCAGCAGCCCCGACAGGTCCTCTGGAAACACCATATATTTT,CASSPDRSSGNTIYF
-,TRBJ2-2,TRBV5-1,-,TGCGCCAGCAGCTACCTACAGGGACGGGGCGGGGAGCTGTTTTTT,CASSYLQGRGGELFF
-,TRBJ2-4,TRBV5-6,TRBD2,TGTGCCAGCAGCGTGGAGCGGGGGTCAGTTGTAAACATTCAGTACTTC,CASSVERGSVVNIQYF
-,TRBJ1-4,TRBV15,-,TGTGCCACCAGCAGAGAGGGGAGATCGGGTGAAAAACTGTTTTTT,CATSREGRSGEKLFF
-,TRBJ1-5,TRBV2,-,TGTGCCAGCAGTGGGACAGATAGCAATCAGCCCCAGCATTTT,CASSGTDSNQPQHF
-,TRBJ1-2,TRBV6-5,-,TGTGCCAGCAGTTACGCCGGTAACTATGGCTACACCTTC,CASSYAGNYGYTF
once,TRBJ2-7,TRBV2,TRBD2,TGTGCCAGCAGCCCCGGGACTACCGGTCGCGAGCAGTACTTC,CASSPGTTGREQYF
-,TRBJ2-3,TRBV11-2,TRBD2,TGTGCCAGCAGCGCCTCCGGGACTAGCGTAATTACAGATACGCAGTATTTT,CASSASGTSVITDTQYF
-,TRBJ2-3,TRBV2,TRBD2,TGTGCCAGCATGGTAGCGGGGGTCACAGATACGCAGTATTTT,CASMVAGVTDTQYF
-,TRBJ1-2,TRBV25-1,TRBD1,TGTGCCAGCAGTGAAACCACAGGGGGGATATATGGCTACACCTTC,CASSETTGGIYGYTF
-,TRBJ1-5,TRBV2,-,TGTGCCAGCCGGGGGGAAGGTCAGCCCCAGCATTTT,CASRGEGQPQHF
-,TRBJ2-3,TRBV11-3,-,TGTGCCAGCAGCTTAGATTCCAGGTCTTTCGGCACAGATACGCAGTATTTT,CASSLDSRSFGTDTQYF
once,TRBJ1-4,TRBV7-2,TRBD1,TGTGCCAGCAGCTCGGGACAGGGGAAGGGTGAAAAACTGTTTTTT,CASSSGQGKGEKLFF
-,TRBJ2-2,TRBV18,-,TGTGCCAGCTCACCACGAGACACCGGGGAGCTGTTTTTT,CASSPRDTGELFF
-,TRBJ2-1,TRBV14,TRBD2,TGTGCCAGCAGAACTAGCGGGGGATACAATGAGCAGTTCTTC,CASRTSGGYNEQFF
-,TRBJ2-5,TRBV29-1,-,TGCAGCGTTGACGAGGAGACCCAGTACTTC,CSVDEETQYF
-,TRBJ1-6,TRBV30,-,TGTGCCTGGAAGACGGAGAGCTCCTATAATTCACCCCTCCACTTT,CAWKTESSYNSPLHF
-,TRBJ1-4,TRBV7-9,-,TGTGCCAGCAGCCCCTCAGACAGTTGGCCTAATGAAAAACTGTTTTTT,CASSPSDSWPNEKLFF
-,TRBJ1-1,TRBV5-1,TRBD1,TGCGCCAGCAGCGAGGGACAGGTGAACACTGAAGCTTTCTTT,CASSEGQVNTEAFF
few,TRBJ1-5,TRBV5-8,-,TGTGCCAGCAGCTTAACAGGGAGCGGTCAGCCCCAGCATTTT,CASSLTGSGQPQHF
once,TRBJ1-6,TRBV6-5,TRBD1,TGTGCCAGCAGCCGATCGGACAGGAATTCACCCCTCCACTTT,CASSRSDRNSPLHF
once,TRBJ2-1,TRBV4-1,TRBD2,TGCGCCAGCAGCCAAGAGAGCGGGACTAGCGGGTACCGTAGCTCCTACAATGAGCAGTTCTTC,CASSQESGTSGYRSSYNEQFF
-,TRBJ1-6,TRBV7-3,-,TGTGCCAGCAGCTTAATTCCCTCCGGGGCCCTCCACTTT,CASSLIPSGALHF
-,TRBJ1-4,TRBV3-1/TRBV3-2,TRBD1,TGTGCCAGTTCCGGGACAGCTAATGAAAAACTGTTTTTT,CASSGTANEKLFF
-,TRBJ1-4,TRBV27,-,TGTGCCAGCGGCCCTCGGGGTAATGAAAAACTGTTTTTT,CASGPRGNEKLFF
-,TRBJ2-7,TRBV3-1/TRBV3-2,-,TGTGCCAGCAGCCAAGATCCCAGGGATGGCGAGCAGTACTTC,CASSQDPRDGEQYF
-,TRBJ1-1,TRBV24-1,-,TGTGCCACCAGTGGCGCAGGGAACACTGAAGCTTTCTTT,CATSGAGNTEAFF
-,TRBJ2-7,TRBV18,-,TGTGCCAGCTCACCAGGGGTTCAGGGCGAGCAGTACTTC,CASSPGVQGEQYF